Following are 26 T cell receptor beta chains from one sample sequenced in a study of cytomegalovirus exposure and HLA in healthy donors. The protocol was immunoSEQ multiplex PCR, while the TCRdb copy is restricted to in-frame clones and leaves out a portion. The table includes 100,000 to 150,000 clones, around nine tenths detected once. The sequenced sample was PBMCs. Every receptor here comes from a woman younger than 35 in good health and CMV-seronegative.

Turning to this clone: Other DNA sequences within the sample encode an identical CDR3. The genes are TRBV11-2 and TRBJ2-7, with 9 bases lining up with TRBD1. This CDR3 comprises 13 residues. The germline V gene has CDR1 SGHAT and CDR2 FQNNGV. V trimming: 4 bases; J trimming: 4 bases; junction bases outside the gene matches: 2. The CDR3 nucleotides read TGTGCCAGCAGCTCAGGACAGGGGTACGAGCAGTACTTC. It translates to CASSSGQGYEQYF.

J is TRBJ2-7 and V is TRBV7-9, with D hard to call. V was shortened by 5 bases and J by 4 bases, with 9 bases between the two germline ends. This CDR3 comprises 12 residues. Germline V CDR1 and CDR2: SEHNR, FQNEAQ (reference sequence). For the CDR3, the DNA is TGTGCCAGCAGCATGGCGGTTTACGAGCAGTACTTC. It yields the protein CASSMAVYEQYF.

This chain connects TRBV29-1 to TRBJ2-3, with D possibly being TRBD2 (6 bases). This CDR3 has 15 residues. The V gene's germline CDR1 is SQVTM and CDR2 ANQGSEA. Trimming cost V 6 bases and J 0 bases, with 16 bases left between them. The CDR3 DNA follows: TGCAGCGTCGTGCCTAGGGAGGCTAGCACAGATACGCAGTATTTT. It codes for CSVVPREASTDTQYF.

J is TRBJ2-1 and V is TRBV5-1, with D possibly matching TRBD1 (6 bases). Looked up from germline, CDR1 is SGHRS and CDR2 is YFSETQ. This CDR3 region has 12 residues. Trimming cost V 5 bases and J 6 bases, with 9 bases left between them. This CDR3 reads CASRQGANEQFF. The CDR3 DNA sequence: TGCGCCAGCAGACAGGGAGCCAATGAGCAGTTCTTC.

Only one count was recorded for this clone. V usage is TRBV28 and J usage is TRBJ1-5; D call uncertain. The CDR3 runs to 14 residues. V was clipped by 6 bases and J by 9 bases, with 18 bases between them. Germline CDR1 and CDR2: MDHEN and SYDVKM. CDR3 coding DNA: TGTGCCAGCAGCCCTGAGGTAGCCTCATGGCCCCAGCATTTT. Its protein product is CASSPEVASWPQHF.

The J gene is TRBJ2-3, the V gene TRBV29-1; possibly TRBD1 for D (5 bases). The CDR3 covers 14 residues. Germline V gives CDR1 SQVTM, CDR2 ANQGSEA. Trimming removed 2 bases from V and 2 bases from J, with 11 bases in between. The CDR3 DNA sequence: TGCAGCGTTGAACGCAGGGAAAACACAGATACGCAGTATTTT. Protein sequence: CSVERRENTDTQYF.

The chain couples TRBV19 to TRBJ2-1; a weak D match, TRBD2 (5 bases). The V gene's germline CDR1 is LNHDA and CDR2 SQIVND (reference sequence). The CDR3 extends over 13 amino acids. The V end lost 4 bases, the J end lost 5 bases, and 9 bases lay between the germline ends. Here the CDR3 reads CASSSGSNNEQFF. Written as DNA, the CDR3 is TGTGCCAGTAGTAGCGGGTCTAACAATGAGCAGTTCTTC.

This chain uses TRBV29-1 with TRBJ1-1, with 7 nucleotides matching TRBD1. J lost 3 bases, V lost 3 bases, and 1 base had no gene match. Germline-derived CDR1 and CDR2 are SQVTM and ANQGSEA. The CDR3 contains 12 residues. DNA of the CDR3: TGCAGCGTTGACAGGGGGGACACTGAAGCTTTCTTT. It yields the protein CSVDRGDTEAFF. Full variable domain (outside the CDR3, taken from reference TRBV29-1 and TRBJ1-1): SAVISQKPSRDICQRGTSLTIQCQVDSQVTMMFWYRQQPGQSLTLIATANQGSEATYESGFVIDKFPISRPNLTFSTLTVSNMSPEDSSIYLCSVDRGDTEAFFGQGTRLTVV.

The chain carries TRBV4-2 and TRBJ2-3, with 14 bases fitting TRBD2. With 5 bases clipped from V and 4 bases from J, the junction kept 11 bases outside the gene matches. Germline V gives CDR1 LGHNA, CDR2 YNFKEQ. The CDR3 extends over 18 amino acids. The CDR3 nucleotides read TGTGCCAGCAGCGTAGGGGGGACTAGCGGGAGAGGGTCAGATACGCAGTATTTT. Amino acids: CASSVGGTSGRGSDTQYF.

The rearrangement joins TRBV5-4 to TRBJ1-2; D is undetermined. Trimming cost V 4 bases and J 2 bases, with 12 bases left between them. The CDR3 loop spans 14 amino acids. The germline CDR1 and CDR2 sequences are SGHNT and YYREEE (reference sequence). CDR3 protein: CASSPAAANYGYTF. CDR3 sequence (DNA): TGTGCCAGCAGCCCTGCGGCTGCCAACTATGGCTACACCTTC.

The rearrangement uses TRBV19 and TRBJ2-7; 7 positions match TRBD2. From germline, CDR1 is LNHDA and CDR2 SQIVND (reference sequence). CDR3 length: 21 residues. V trimming: 3 bases; J trimming: 3 bases; junction bases outside the gene matches: 26. CDR3 residues: CASSINPRWGGIGFSYYEQYF. The CDR3 nucleotides are TGTGCCAGTAGTATTAACCCACGGTGGGGGGGGATCGGCTTCTCCTACTACGAGCAGTACTTC.

This clone was observed once. The chain combines TRBV11-2 with TRBJ1-2; tentatively, D is TRBD1 (5 bases). V lost 4 bases to trimming and J lost 4 bases, with 16 bases between them. The germline gives CDR1 SGHAT, CDR2 FQNNGV. The CDR3 is 15 amino acids. As DNA, the CDR3 is TGTGCCAGCAGCTCGTTGCAGGGACTGGGCTATGGCTACACCTTC. It specifies CASSSLQGLGYGYTF.

The chain joins TRBV27 to TRBJ2-7; 9 nucleotides line up with TRBD1. The J segment lost 3 bases and the V segment lost 5 bases, leaving 5 bases of the junction unmatched. Germline values: CDR1 MNHEY, CDR2 SMNVEV (reference sequence). CDR3 size: 14 residues. The CDR3 spells CASSRKTGGYEQYF. The CDR3, as DNA: TGTGCCAGCAGTCGCAAGACAGGGGGCTACGAGCAGTACTTC.

The chain combines TRBV4-2 with TRBJ1-2; 8 nucleotides agree with TRBD1. The CDR3 sequence is 17 residues long. The germline gives CDR1 LGHNA, CDR2 YNFKEQ. Losses at the gene ends were 0 bases for V and 8 bases for J; bases not matched to a gene: 14. In DNA form, the CDR3 reads TGTGCCAGCAGCCAAGATCTAGAGGGCAGGGGGCGAGAAGGCTACACCTTC. Translated: CASSQDLEGRGREGYTF.

The chain carries TRBV27 and TRBJ2-7; D is unclear. Per germline, CDR1 MNHEY and CDR2 SMNVEV (reference sequence). The V end was cut by 8 bases, the J end by 0 bases, with 11 bases between. This CDR3 has 13 residues. CDR3 sequence: CASAASNSYEQYF. The CDR3 bases are TGTGCCAGCGCCGCGTCCAACTCCTACGAGCAGTACTTC.

The V call is TRBV5-4, the J call TRBJ2-3; the D gene is possibly TRBD1 (5 bases). The CDR3 consists of 15 residues. Per the germline V gene, CDR1 is SGHNT and CDR2 is YYREEE (reference sequence). The V gene lost 0 bases and the J gene lost 3 bases, with 11 bases spanning the gap. The CDR3 DNA sequence: TGTGCCAGCAGCTTGGGCCAGGGATCAACAGATACGCAGTATTTT. This encodes CASSLGQGSTDTQYF.

The rearrangement joins TRBV7-2 to TRBJ2-7, with 7 bases aligning to TRBD2. Looked up from germline, CDR1 is SGHTA and CDR2 is FQGNSA. V dropped 5 bases and J dropped 3; count of bases not matched to a gene: 13. The CDR3 has 16 residues. The CDR3 loop is CASSDYLALADYEQYF. The CDR3 nucleotides read TGTGCCAGCAGCGACTACCTCGCCCTAGCGGACTACGAGCAGTACTTC. The whole variable domain, filled in from reference TRBV7-2 and TRBJ2-7, reads GAGVSQSPSNKVTEKGKDVELRCDPISGHTALYWYRQSLGQGLEFLIYFQGNSAPDKSGLPSDRFSAERTGGSVSTLTIQRTQQEDSAVYLCASSDYLALADYEQYFGPGTRLTVT.

Here the CDR3 reads CASSFPGAVGFGQPQHF. The CDR3 DNA reads TGTGCCAGCAGTTTTCCCGGAGCCGTTGGATTCGGCCAGCCCCAGCATTTT. The chain recombines TRBV28 with TRBJ1-5; unclear D gene. CDR3 length: 17 amino acids. Trimming removed 3 bases at V and 7 bases at J, with 22 bases between. The germline gives CDR1 MDHEN, CDR2 SYDVKM.

The rearrangement links TRBV28 to TRBJ2-3, with D perhaps matching TRBD1 (5 bases). V was clipped by 8 bases and J by 2 bases, with 14 bases between them. Germline CDR1 MDHEN, CDR2 SYDVKM. CDR3 length: 14 residues. The DNA of the CDR3 is TGTGCCAGCGGGCCGTGGGGCTACACAGATACGCAGTATTTT. The encoded protein is CASGPWGYTDTQYF.

The chain recombines TRBV13 with TRBJ2-1, with D maybe TRBD2 (6 bases). V was clipped by 5 bases and J by 0 bases, with 14 bases between them. The germline V gene has CDR1 PRHDT and CDR2 FYEKMQ (reference sequence). The CDR3 is 16 amino acids. The CDR3 coding sequence is TGTGCCAGCAGCCCCTCCGGCGGGATCTCCTACAATGAGCAGTTCTTC. Its translation is CASSPSGGISYNEQFF.

The chain joins TRBV5-1 to TRBJ2-1; D may be TRBD2 (6 bases). The CDR3 contains 13 residues. CDR1 and CDR2 from the germline V gene are SGHRS and YFSETQ. Trimming pared 4 bases from V and 5 bases from J, leaving 10 bases between. For the CDR3, the DNA is TGCGCCAGCAGCCGGGAGTTCGACAATGAGCAGTTCTTC. Its translation: CASSREFDNEQFF.

J is TRBJ2-5 and V is TRBV18, with D hard to call. Germline CDR1 KGHSH, CDR2 LQKENI. The CDR3 runs 11 residues. V lost 5 bases to trimming and J lost 2 bases, with 3 bases between them. The CDR3 reads CASSSQETQYF. CDR3 DNA sequence: TGTGCCAGCTCATCGCAAGAGACCCAGTACTTC.

In nucleotides, the CDR3 is TGTGCCAGTAGTATAGGGCAGGGCAACAATCAGCCCCAGCATTTT. The encoded protein is CASSIGQGNNQPQHF. The chain links TRBV19 to TRBJ1-5; tentative D call: TRBD1 (5 bases). The CDR3 spans 15 residues. With 1 base removed from V and 3 bases from J, the gap between germline ends came to 10 bases. Germline CDR1 reads LNHDA; CDR2 reads SQIVND (reference sequence).

This clone was seen only once. The J gene is TRBJ2-3, the V gene TRBV5-1, with TRBD2 as a possible D gene (5 bases). From germline, CDR1 is SGHRS and CDR2 YFSETQ. The CDR3 extends over 15 amino acids. V was shortened by 3 bases and J by 4 bases, with 15 bases between the two germline ends. CDR3 sequence (DNA): TGCGCCAGCAGCTACCCCTCTGGGGAGTCAGATACGCAGTATTTT. Protein: CASSYPSGESDTQYF.

The chain combines TRBV14 with TRBJ2-7; maybe TRBD1 (6 bases). CDR1 and CDR2 (germline): SGHDN, FVKESK. Trimming cost V 2 bases and J 3 bases, with 17 bases left between them. The CDR3 is 16 residues long. DNA for the CDR3: TGTGCCAGCAGCCAACATACCGGGACACCTATCTACGAGCAGTACTTC. The encoded protein is CASSQHTGTPIYEQYF.

The chain joins TRBV11-2 to TRBJ2-2; D is perhaps TRBD2 (5 bases). This CDR3 comprises 14 residues. V lost 6 bases and J 4 bases, leaving 12 bases between the germline ends. Germline lookup yields CDR1 SGHAT and CDR2 FQNNGV. The CDR3 DNA is TGTGCCAGCAGACCCCCCGGGGTCACCGGGGAGCTGTTTTTT. It encodes CASRPPGVTGELFF.